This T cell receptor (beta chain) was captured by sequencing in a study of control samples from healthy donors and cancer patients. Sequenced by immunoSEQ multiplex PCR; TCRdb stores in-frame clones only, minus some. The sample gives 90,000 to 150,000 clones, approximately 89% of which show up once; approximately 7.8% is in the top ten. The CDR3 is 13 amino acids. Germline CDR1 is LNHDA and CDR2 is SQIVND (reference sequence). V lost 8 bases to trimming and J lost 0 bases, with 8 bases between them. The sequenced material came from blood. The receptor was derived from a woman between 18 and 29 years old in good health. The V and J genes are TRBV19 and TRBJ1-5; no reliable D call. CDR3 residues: CASRGVSNQPQHF. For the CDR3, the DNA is TGTGCCAGTCGAGGTGTTAGCAATCAGCCCCAGCATTTT.